The 19 T cell receptor beta chains in this list originate from one sample, sequenced in a study of blood T cell repertoires in COVID-19. Clones were read by immunoSEQ multiplex PCR, and TCRdb kept only the in-frame ones, dropping some. The table has over 200,000 clones, around 79% seen once. The sample taken for sequencing was peripheral blood. These receptors all come from a woman older than 75 with acute or convalescent COVID-19.

The count of this clone is one. This rearrangement joins TRBV28 to TRBJ1-2; 7 bases match TRBD1. Germline loops: CDR1 MDHEN, CDR2 SYDVKM. V was clipped by 2 bases and J by 4 bases; unmatched bases: 4. The CDR3 contains 14 residues. CDR3 coding DNA: TGTGCCAGCAGTTTAAACAGGGACAGCTATGGCTACACCTTC. Translation gives CASSLNRDSYGYTF.

This clone was recorded a few times. The rearrangement links TRBV24-1 to TRBJ2-2; 7 nucleotides agree with TRBD1. This CDR3 region has 16 residues. J was trimmed by 4 bases and V by 4 bases; bases with no gene match: 8. Germline loops: CDR1 KGHDR, CDR2 SFDVKD. The CDR3 sequence is CATSDPNRGGTGELFF. The CDR3 nucleotides are TGTGCCACCAGTGACCCAAACAGGGGTGGCACCGGGGAGCTGTTTTTT.

This clone showed up just a few times. This chain joins TRBV9 and TRBJ2-1; TRBD2 agrees at 8 bases. Germline trimming cut 3 bases from V and 0 bases from J; bases unmatched to any gene: 14. This CDR3 contains 19 residues. Germline assignment: CDR1 SGDLS and CDR2 YYNGEE. The CDR3 region is CASSAKASGHLSSYNEQFF. The CDR3 DNA sequence: TGTGCCAGCAGCGCTAAGGCTAGCGGGCACCTCAGCTCCTACAATGAGCAGTTCTTC.

V gene TRBV3-1 (or the pseudogene TRBV3-2) combines with J gene TRBJ2-7, with a tentative D call TRBD1 (6 bases). Germline values: CDR1 LGHDT, CDR2 YNNKEL (reference sequence). Trimming pared 3 bases from V and 2 bases from J, leaving 8 bases between. The length of the CDR3 is 13 residues. CDR3 in DNA: TGTGCCAGCAGCCACCGGGACACCTACGAGCAGTACTTC. It codes for CASSHRDTYEQYF.

About this clone: Distinct nucleotide sequences in the sample also encode this CDR3. V is TRBV12-3 or TRBV12-4 and J is TRBJ2-7, with a weak D call TRBD2 (5 bases). Trimming took 5 bases from V and 0 from J, leaving 5 bases between them. The CDR3 runs to 12 residues. The CDR3: CASSRDSYEQYF. The CDR3, as DNA: TGTGCCAGCAGTCGGGACTCCTACGAGCAGTACTTC.

The V gene is TRBV7-9, the J gene TRBJ1-2; 7 positions match TRBD1. CDR1 and CDR2 (germline): SEHNR, FQNEAQ (reference sequence). After removal of 6 bases from V and 4 bases from J, the junction contained 8 bases not matched to a gene. There are 14 residues in the CDR3. CDR3 loop: CASRGPGQPYGYTF. The CDR3 bases are TGTGCCAGCAGAGGACCGGGACAGCCCTATGGCTACACCTTC.

The chain joins TRBV7-9 to TRBJ2-7; 7 bases align to TRBD1. Germline CDR1 reads SEHNR; CDR2 reads FQNEAQ (reference sequence). This CDR3 contains 13 residues. The V segment lost 6 bases and the J segment 7 bases; nucleotides outside the gene matches: 9. CDR3 in DNA: TGTGCCAGCAGTCACGGGACAGAAAGAGAGCAGTACTTC. Protein sequence: CASSHGTEREQYF.

The genes are TRBV5-8 and TRBJ1-2; D is possibly TRBD1 (6 bases). V shed 4 bases and J shed 8 bases, with 30 bases lying between them. CDR3 length: 18 amino acids. CDR1 and CDR2 (germline): SGHTS, YDEGEE. The CDR3 protein is CASSPSQSGHGQVRGYTF. For the CDR3, the DNA is TGTGCCAGCAGCCCATCACAGTCGGGACACGGACAAGTTCGAGGCTACACCTTC.

The V gene is TRBV7-9, the J gene TRBJ1-4; tentatively, D is TRBD1 (6 bases). V lost 5 bases and J 3 bases, leaving 13 bases between the germline ends. CDR1 and CDR2 from the germline V gene are SEHNR and FQNEAQ (reference sequence). The CDR3 contains 15 residues. Here the CDR3 reads CASSLSDRANEKLFF. The CDR3 bases are TGTGCCAGCAGCCTGTCGGACAGAGCTAATGAAAAACTGTTTTTT. The whole variable domain, filled in from reference TRBV7-9 and TRBJ1-4, reads DTGVSQNPRHKITKRGQNVTFRCDPISEHNRLYWYRQTLGQGPEFLTYFQNEAQLEKSRLLSDRFSAERPKGSFSTLEIQRTEQGDSAMYLCASSLSDRANEKLFFGSGTQLSVL.

J is TRBJ1-6 and V is TRBV3-1 (or the pseudogene TRBV3-2); D call uncertain. From germline, CDR1 is LGHDT and CDR2 YNNKEL (reference sequence). The V gene lost 1 base and the J gene lost 9 bases, with 10 bases spanning the gap. The CDR3 runs to 14 residues. CDR3 region: CASSQGAQTSPLHF. The CDR3 DNA reads TGTGCCAGCAGCCAAGGAGCACAGACTTCACCCCTCCACTTT.

This clone was detected only once. This chain connects TRBV6-5 to TRBJ1-4; 9 bases agree with TRBD1. The CDR3 has 14 amino acids. CDR1 is MNHEY, CDR2 SVGAGI, per germline. The trim removed 8 bases at V and 7 bases at J, leaving 8 bases unmatched. The CDR3 DNA is TGTGCCAGCTTTGGGACAGGGTTGGGTGAAAAACTGTTTTTT. Residues: CASFGTGLGEKLFF.

The V call is TRBV4-1, the J call TRBJ2-1; TRBD2 matches 12 bases. CDR3 length: 16 amino acids. Germline values: CDR1 MGHRA, CDR2 YSYEKL. The V and J ends lost 0 bases and 8 bases, in that order; junction bases with no gene match: 5. The CDR3: CASSQDTSGRYDEQFF. In DNA form, the CDR3 reads TGCGCCAGCAGCCAAGATACTAGCGGGAGGTATGATGAGCAGTTCTTC.

In its sample, this clone was seen many times. The J gene is TRBJ2-7, the V gene TRBV19, with D possibly TRBD2 on 6 matching bases. The germline V gene encodes CDR1 LNHDA and CDR2 SQIVND (reference sequence). Deletions cut 3 bases from V and 0 bases from J, with 12 bases between. CDR3 length: 15 residues. The CDR3, as DNA: TGTGCCAGTAGTATGCGGGGTCAAGCCTCCTACGAGCAGTACTTC. Translation gives CASSMRGQASYEQYF.

The chain combines TRBV5-4 with TRBJ2-3; D is perhaps TRBD1 (6 bases). This CDR3 is 13 amino acids long. Germline lookup yields CDR1 SGHNT and CDR2 YYREEE (reference sequence). The V end lost 5 bases, the J end lost 9 bases, and 16 bases lay between the germline ends. CDR3 in amino acids: CASSFTGTRTQYF. CDR3 sequence (DNA): TGTGCCAGCAGTTTCACCGGGACAAGAACGCAGTATTTT.

CDR3 amino acids: CASSDWGTSGATYEQYF. CDR3 DNA: TGTGCCAGCAGTGACTGGGGGACTAGCGGGGCCACCTACGAGCAGTACTTC. V is TRBV6-4 and J is TRBJ2-7, with 13 bases lining up with TRBD2. V gave up 1 base and J gave up 2 bases; unmatched junction bases: 5. Germline assignment: CDR1 MRHNA and CDR2 SNTAGT. This CDR3 comprises 17 residues.

The chain joins TRBV4-3 to TRBJ1-2; no reliable D call. The CDR3 covers 15 residues. Trimming took off 0 bases at V and 2 bases at J, with 10 bases between the two ends. Looked up from germline, CDR1 is LGHNA and CDR2 is YSLEER. CDR3 amino acids: CASSQDINSNYGYTF. The CDR3 region has the DNA TGCGCCAGCAGCCAAGATATTAACTCGAACTATGGCTACACCTTC.

V is TRBV6-5 and J is TRBJ2-3; 7 bases map to TRBD1. Per germline, CDR1 MNHEY and CDR2 SVGAGI. V lost 2 bases, J lost 6 bases, and 5 bases stayed unmatched. This CDR3 is 14 amino acids long. CDR3 bases: TGTGCCAGCAGTTACGACAGGGAGCGGGATACGCAGTATTTT. Its translation: CASSYDRERDTQYF.

This clone is medium-sized. The chain carries TRBV30 and TRBJ2-5; possibly TRBD2 for D (5 bases). Trimming cost V 0 bases and J 7 bases, with 9 bases left between them. The CDR3 is 12 amino acids. CDR1 GTSNPN and CDR2 SVGIG come from the germline V gene (reference sequence). The CDR3 coding sequence is TGTGCCTGGAGTGTACTGAGCGGGACCCAGTACTTC. This sequence encodes CAWSVLSGTQYF.

The chain has TRBV3-1 (or the pseudogene TRBV3-2) and TRBJ1-4; the D is unclear. This CDR3 is built from 12 residues. V lost 4 bases to trimming and J lost 8 bases, with 8 bases between them. Germline CDR1 is LGHDT and CDR2 is YNNKEL (reference sequence). The CDR3 DNA follows: TGTGCCAGCAGCCTACTAGGAGAAAAACTGTTTTTT. This encodes CASSLLGEKLFF.